This T cell receptor (beta chain) was profiled in a study of shared clonotypes between healthy human individuals. Study-wide results and caveats: When naive CD4 clonotypes were compared across several donors, about 5% were shared.

The protocol was immunoSEQ multiplex PCR, while the TCRdb copy is restricted to in-frame clones and leaves out a portion. The sample holds roughly 2.5 million clones, 90% to 95% seen once. Trimming removed 3 bases at V and 2 bases at J, with 16 bases between. Germline CDR1 reads MNHEY; CDR2 reads SMNVEV (reference sequence). This CDR3 has 16 amino acids. As regards this clone: Its antigen remains unknown.

The chain has TRBV27 and TRBJ2-5, with D uncertain. Sample: naive CD4+ T cells sorted from blood. Documented subset: CD45RA+ positively selected. This TCR came from a man aged 18 to 29 in good health. The CDR3 loop is CASSLGWGIGQETQYF. CDR3 nucleotides: TGTGCCAGCAGTTTGGGGTGGGGAATTGGACAAGAGACCCAGTACTTC.